The rows below give T cell receptor beta chains drawn from one sample of a study of human T cells and chemical hapten exposure. TCRdb reprocessed the RACE reads with MiXCR, giving one entry per CDR3 protein. The sample has 150,000 to 200,000 distinct CDR3 sequences, roughly 30% seen once. Source: whole blood, taken in connection with sensitization to the hapten diphenylcyclopropenone (DPC). The receptors stem from a woman aged 25 to 45 with alopecia areata. Some clones in this sample may be carry-over from other donors' samples. The CDR3 runs from the conserved cysteine through the conserved F or W. The D gene is left open where the match is weak. Not every row has a clone size; where given, it reads once, few, many or a size class.

CASSRTGGQFF TGTGCCAGCAGTCGGACAGGAGGGCAGTTCTTC TRBJ2-1 few TRBD1 TRBV12-3/TRBV12-4
CASRPDRVQETQYF TGTGCCAGCAGACCCGACAGAGTCCAAGAGACCCAGTACTTC TRBJ2-5 few . TRBV7-2
CSARRTGGTEAFF TGCAGTGCTAGACGGACAGGGGGCACTGAAGCTTTCTTT TRBJ1-1 few TRBD1 TRBV20-1
CASSRVVRNTDTQYF TGTGCCAGCAGCCGAGTGGTGCGAAACACAGATACGCAGTATTTT TRBJ2-3 . . TRBV7-2
CASSYSSGSEGYTF TGTGCCAGCAGTTACTCTTCGGGGTCGGAAGGCTACACCTTC TRBJ1-2 few . TRBV6-5
CASSYDFLAGVETQYF TGTGCCAGCAGTTACGATTTCCTAGCGGGAGTGGAGACCCAGTACTTC TRBJ2-5 . TRBD2 TRBV6-2/TRBV6-3
CASSFWTGESQPQHF TGTGCCAGCAGTTTTTGGACAGGGGAGAGTCAGCCCCAGCATTTT TRBJ1-5 . TRBD1 TRBV28
CSARDPSGPNEQFF TGCAGTGCTAGAGATCCTAGCGGGCCCAATGAGCAGTTCTTC TRBJ2-1 . TRBD2 TRBV20-1
CASSYRTQGRTEAFF TGCGCCAGCAGCTATAGGACACAGGGTCGGACTGAAGCTTTCTTT TRBJ1-1 . . TRBV5-1
CASSEGLPGGEQFF TGTGCCAGCAGCGAGGGACTACCTGGAGGTGAGCAGTTCTTC TRBJ2-1 . TRBD2 TRBV11-2
CASSQGLRQGETQYF TGCGCCAGCAGCCAAGGGCTCAGACAGGGCGAGACCCAGTACTTC TRBJ2-5 few TRBD1 TRBV4-3
CASSLESLDTQYF TGCGCCAGCAGCTTGGAGTCCCTAGATACGCAGTATTTT TRBJ2-3 . . TRBV5-1
CASSRGQRGAYEQYF TGTGCCAGCAGCCGGGGACAAAGAGGGGCCTACGAGCAGTACTTC TRBJ2-7 . . TRBV28
CASSKTSVSTDTQYF TGTGCCAGCAGCAAGACTAGCGTTTCCACAGATACGCAGTATTTT TRBJ2-3 . . TRBV21-1
CASSLLTGLWANVLTF TGTGCCAGCAGTTTGTTGACAGGCCTCTGGGCCAACGTCCTGACTTTC TRBJ2-6 . . TRBV27
CASSGAAGFMNTEAFF TGTGCCAGCTCAGGGGCGGCGGGGTTCATGAACACTGAAGCTTTCTTT TRBJ1-1 . . TRBV18
CASSHLGGGGAGEQFF TGTGCCAGCAGCCACCTAGGAGGAGGTGGGGCCGGAGAGCAGTTCTTC TRBJ2-1 few . TRBV3-1
CSARDPWPSTDTQYF TGCAGTGCTAGAGATCCTTGGCCTAGCACAGATACGCAGTATTTT TRBJ2-3 many . TRBV20-1
CSAREGGSYNSPLHF TGCAGTGCTAGAGAGGGGGGCTCCTATAATTCACCCCTCCACTTT TRBJ1-6 few . TRBV20-1
CASRNTGLTGELFF TGTGCCAGCAGGAACACAGGGCTCACCGGGGAGCTGTTTTTT TRBJ2-2 . . TRBV27
CASSTRPGTDYEQYF TGTGCCAGCAGCACGCGGCCGGGGACCGACTACGAGCAGTACTTC TRBJ2-7 few . TRBV9
CSASGPLAGGPVEQYF TGCAGTGCTAGCGGACCTTTAGCGGGAGGGCCAGTCGAGCAGTACTTC TRBJ2-7 once TRBD2 TRBV20-1
CSVGGRVYGYTF TGCAGCGTTGGGGGGAGGGTCTATGGCTACACCTTC TRBJ1-2 . . TRBV29-1
CASSQGLAGVENEQFF TGTGCCAGCAGTCAAGGACTAGCGGGGGTAGAAAATGAGCAGTTCTTC TRBJ2-1 . TRBD2 TRBV12-3/TRBV12-4
CATSRDKTRQGTDTQYF TGTGCCACCAGCAGAGACAAAACACGACAGGGCACAGATACGCAGTATTTT TRBJ2-3 few . TRBV15
CSASSRYSGNTIYF TGCAGTGCTAGTTCCAGGTACTCTGGAAACACCATATATTTT TRBJ1-3 . . TRBV20-1
CASTRGGRDEQFF TGTGCCAGTACGCGGGGGGGCCGCGATGAGCAGTTCTTC TRBJ2-1 few TRBD2 TRBV28
CASSLIRDSPEKLFF TGTGCCAGCAGTTTAATTCGGGACAGTCCTGAAAAACTGTTTTTT TRBJ1-4 . TRBD1 TRBV28
CAIRTGITYEQYF TGTGCCATCCGGACAGGGATTACCTACGAGCAGTACTTC TRBJ2-7 . TRBD1 TRBV10-3
CASTEGVVYTGELFF TGTGCCAGCACCGAAGGAGTCGTGTACACCGGGGAGCTGTTTTTT TRBJ2-2 . . TRBV9
CASSPGQASGNTIYF TGCGCCAGCAGCCCGGGACAGGCCTCTGGAAACACCATATATTTT TRBJ1-3 . TRBD1 TRBV5-1
CASSVDVFQETQYF TGTGCCAGCAGCGTAGACGTTTTCCAAGAGACCCAGTACTTC TRBJ2-5 . . TRBV9